The clone carrying this T cell receptor beta chain was counted a single time. Its target is unknown. This entry comes from a study of T cell responses to AZD1222 COVID-19 vaccine. The study, taken as a whole, reports: Samples come after the peak T cell response, not at day 14. Donors, mostly white British, included more females; clonal diversity was possibly underestimated. Spike-specific TCRs gained breadth and depth after people received two AZD1222 doses.

The method was immunoSEQ multiplex PCR; TCRdb's version includes in-frame clones alone and lacks a portion of them. The top ten clones hold around 1.7% of a sample with 200,000 to 250,000 clones, roughly 94% of them seen once. The sequence came from an adult who received the MenACWY meningococcal vaccine as a control. Sequencing used peripheral blood, obtained 28 days after the second dose of the MenACWY control vaccine.

Here the CDR3 DNA reads TGTGCCAGCAGTCTCCCGGGACAGGGGGAAACTAATGAAAAACTGTTTTTT. Translated: CASSLPGQGETNEKLFF. The chain couples TRBV28 to TRBJ1-4, with 11 bases fitting TRBD1. With 5 bases clipped from V and 1 base from J, the junction kept 6 bases outside the gene matches. Germline loops: CDR1 MDHEN, CDR2 SYDVKM. The CDR3 has 17 amino acids.